Shown below are 6 T cell receptor beta chains from a single sample sequenced in a study of CD8 T cells in ankylosing spondylitis. The study, taken as a whole, reports: Among TCR beta sequences, a motif of 7 to 9 highly homologous variants appeared characteristic of ankylosing spondylitis blood.

MiXCR was run by TCRdb on the 5' RACE reads, yielding one entry per CDR3 protein. The sample includes about 220,000 distinct CDR3 sequences, about 7% of them seen just once. Which antigens these TCRs recognize remains unknown. The sample comprised blood, either unsorted or a sorted T cell fraction (not recorded which). The receptors originated from a male donor with ankylosing spondylitis.

The chain couples TRBV6-4 to TRBJ1-1; TRBD1 might be the D (6 bases). V lost 3 bases to trimming and J lost 4 bases, with 9 bases between them. The CDR3 is 13 amino acids. Germline CDR1 is MRHNA and CDR2 is SNTAGT. In DNA, the CDR3 is TGTGCCAGCAGTGAAGGGGGGTCCACTGAAGCTTTCTTT. Translating gives CASSEGGSTEAFF.

This clonotype was seen a few times. The rearrangement links TRBV2 to TRBJ2-3, with D possibly TRBD1 on 6 matching bases. Germline CDR1 SNHLY, CDR2 FYNNEI. Between the trimmed V and J ends, which lost 5 bases and 0 bases, there was a span of 18 bases. This CDR3 comprises 17 residues. CDR3 protein: CASSTRTGQFSTDTQYF. DNA of the CDR3: TGTGCCAGCAGTACTCGAACCGGACAGTTTAGCACAGATACGCAGTATTTT.

This clonotype was counted many times. V gene TRBV5-1 combines with J gene TRBJ1-2, with 8 bases matching TRBD1. Germline assignment: CDR1 SGHRS and CDR2 YFSETQ. The CDR3 runs 14 residues. The trim removed 0 bases at V and 6 bases at J, leaving 4 bases unmatched. The CDR3 DNA sequence: TGCGCCAGCAGCTTGGGGCAGGGGGCGAATGGCTACACCTTC. Translation gives CASSLGQGANGYTF.

This clonotype was observed at least ten times. The chain is built from TRBV20-1 and TRBJ1-1; the match to TRBD1 covers 9 bases. The CDR3 is made up of 13 amino acids. The trim removed 6 bases at V and 6 bases at J, leaving 8 bases unmatched. Germline loops: CDR1 DFQATT, CDR2 SNEGSKA (reference sequence). CDR3 DNA sequence: TGCAGTGCGAGACAGGGGGGTTCTTCTGAAGCTTTCTTT. Protein: CSARQGGSSEAFF.

This clonotype came up many times. This chain connects TRBV7-9 to TRBJ2-3; 9 bases agree with TRBD2. J was trimmed by 6 bases and V by 5 bases; bases with no gene match: 3. Looked up from germline, CDR1 is SEHNR and CDR2 is FQNEAQ (reference sequence). The CDR3 extends over 13 amino acids. The CDR3 here is CASSRTSGDTQYF. The CDR3 DNA is TGTGCCAGCAGCCGTACTAGCGGGGATACGCAGTATTTT.

This clonotype was seen at least ten times. The chain has TRBV28 and TRBJ2-3; D is uncertain. There are 14 residues in the CDR3. V was clipped by 5 bases and J by 6 bases, with 15 bases between them. Per the germline V gene, CDR1 is MDHEN and CDR2 is SYDVKM. This CDR3 is CASSQASVWDTQYF. In nucleotides, the CDR3 is TGTGCCAGCAGTCAAGCTAGTGTTTGGGATACGCAGTATTTT.